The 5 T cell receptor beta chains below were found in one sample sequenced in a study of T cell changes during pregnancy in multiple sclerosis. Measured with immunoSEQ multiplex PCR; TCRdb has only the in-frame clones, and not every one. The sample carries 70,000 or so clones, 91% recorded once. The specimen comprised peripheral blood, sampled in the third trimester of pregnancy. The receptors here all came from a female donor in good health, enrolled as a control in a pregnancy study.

This chain's CDR3 is CASSEALSSTDTQYF. The CDR3 coding sequence is TGTGCCAGCAGTGAAGCGCTGAGTAGCACAGATACGCAGTATTTT. This chain links TRBV6-1 with TRBJ2-3, with D uncertain. Trimming took 0 bases from V and 0 from J, leaving 7 bases between them. CDR3 length: 15 amino acids. Germline-derived CDR1 and CDR2 are MNHNS and SASEGT.

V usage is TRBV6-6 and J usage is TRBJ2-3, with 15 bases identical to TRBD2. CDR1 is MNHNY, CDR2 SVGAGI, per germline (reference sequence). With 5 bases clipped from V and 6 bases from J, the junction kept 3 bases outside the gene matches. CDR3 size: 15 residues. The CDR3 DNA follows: TGTGCCAGCAGTACAGGACTAGCGGGGGGGGATACGCAGTATTTT. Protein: CASSTGLAGGDTQYF.

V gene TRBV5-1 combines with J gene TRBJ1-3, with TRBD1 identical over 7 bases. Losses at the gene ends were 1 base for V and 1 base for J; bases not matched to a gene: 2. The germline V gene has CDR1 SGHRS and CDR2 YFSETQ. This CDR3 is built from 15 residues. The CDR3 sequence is CASSLSGGSGNTIYF. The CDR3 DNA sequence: TGCGCCAGCAGCTTGTCAGGGGGATCTGGAAACACCATATATTTT.

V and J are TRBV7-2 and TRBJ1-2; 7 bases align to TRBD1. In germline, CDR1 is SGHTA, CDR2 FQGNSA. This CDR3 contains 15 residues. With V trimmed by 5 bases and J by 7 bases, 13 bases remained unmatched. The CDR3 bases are TGTGCCAGCAGCCAAGGGACAGAGAATTGGGTTGGCTACACCTTC. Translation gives CASSQGTENWVGYTF.

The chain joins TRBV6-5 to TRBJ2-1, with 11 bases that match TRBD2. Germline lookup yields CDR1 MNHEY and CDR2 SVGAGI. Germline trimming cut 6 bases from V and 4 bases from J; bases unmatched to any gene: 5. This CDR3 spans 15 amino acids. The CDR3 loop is CASSQGLAEYNEQFF. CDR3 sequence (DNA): TGTGCCAGCAGCCAGGGACTAGCGGAGTACAATGAGCAGTTCTTC.